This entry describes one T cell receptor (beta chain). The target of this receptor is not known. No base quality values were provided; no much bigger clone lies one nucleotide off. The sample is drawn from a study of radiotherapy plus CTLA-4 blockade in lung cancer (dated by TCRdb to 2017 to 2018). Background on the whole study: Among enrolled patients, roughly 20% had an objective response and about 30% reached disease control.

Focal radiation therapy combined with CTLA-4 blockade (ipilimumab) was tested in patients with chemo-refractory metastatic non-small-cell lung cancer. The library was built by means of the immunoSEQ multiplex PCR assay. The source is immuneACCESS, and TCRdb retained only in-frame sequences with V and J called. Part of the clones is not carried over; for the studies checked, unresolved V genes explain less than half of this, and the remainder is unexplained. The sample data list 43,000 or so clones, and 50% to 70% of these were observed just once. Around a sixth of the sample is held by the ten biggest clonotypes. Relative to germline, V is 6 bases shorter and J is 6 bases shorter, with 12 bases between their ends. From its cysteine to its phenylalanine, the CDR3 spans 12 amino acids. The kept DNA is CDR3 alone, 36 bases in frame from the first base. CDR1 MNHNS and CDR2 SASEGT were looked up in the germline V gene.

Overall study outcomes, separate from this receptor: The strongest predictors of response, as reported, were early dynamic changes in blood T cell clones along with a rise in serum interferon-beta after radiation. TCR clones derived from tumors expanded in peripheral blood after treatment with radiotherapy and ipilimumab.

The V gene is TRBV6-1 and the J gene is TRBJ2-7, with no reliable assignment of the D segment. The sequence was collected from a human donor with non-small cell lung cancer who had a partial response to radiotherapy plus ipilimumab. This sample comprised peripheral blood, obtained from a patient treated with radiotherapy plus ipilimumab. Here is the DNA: TGTGCCAGCAGCAACTTGCAGCGCGAGCAGTACTTC. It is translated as CASSNLQREQYF.